The 17 T cell receptor beta chains below come from one sample, sequenced in a study of shared clonotypes between healthy human individuals. The table came from immunoSEQ multiplex PCR; TCRdb's copy has only in-frame clones and leaves some out. This sample has roughly 1 million clones, with around 78% found just once. Sequences were obtained from memory CD4+ T cells from PBMCs. Subset noted: CD45RA-negative fraction. The receptor set was obtained from a man younger than 30 in good health. Some clones in this sample may be carry-over from other donors' samples.

This clone was detected once. The chain is built from TRBV28 and TRBJ1-2, with D possibly TRBD1 on 6 matching bases. Germline CDR1 reads MDHEN; CDR2 reads SYDVKM. V was pared by 5 bases and J by 6 bases, with 25 bases between. The length of the CDR3 is 17 residues. Written as DNA, the CDR3 is TGTGCCAGCAGTCCCCCACAGGGAAGTGGTCTATCGGATGGCTACACCTTC. Its translation is CASSPPQGSGLSDGYTF.

The J gene is TRBJ1-4, the V gene TRBV10-2, with D hard to call. Trimming removed 11 bases at V and 8 bases at J, with 21 bases between. This CDR3 spans 14 amino acids. The germline gives CDR1 WSHSY, CDR2 SAAADI. The DNA of the CDR3 is TGCGCCGCAAGGTCCAGTTTATTTAGCGAAAAACTGTTTTTT. Translated: CAARSSLFSEKLFF.

V usage is TRBV4-2 and J usage is TRBJ1-1; D may be TRBD1 (5 bases). Trimming cost V 0 bases and J 0 bases, with 14 bases left between them. The CDR3 runs 17 residues. CDR1 and CDR2 from the germline V gene are LGHNA and YNFKEQ. The CDR3 loop reads CASSQDPQGRVNTEAFF. The CDR3 DNA reads as TGTGCCAGCAGCCAAGACCCCCAGGGCCGGGTGAACACTGAAGCTTTCTTT.

CDR3 region: CASSLVGGGSAQYF. Written as DNA, the CDR3 is TGTGCCAGCAGCTTGGTTGGCGGGGGTTCGGCCCAGTACTTC. The V gene is TRBV5-6, the J gene TRBJ2-5; 7 positions match TRBD2. V dropped 0 bases and J dropped 9; count of bases not matched to a gene: 8. From germline, CDR1 is SGHDT and CDR2 YYEEEE. This CDR3 has 14 amino acids.

Turning to this clone: At one end, the junction sequence differs from germline, possibly due to a read error. The rearrangement links TRBV28 to TRBJ2-1, with 7 nucleotides matching TRBD2. Germline loops: CDR1 MDHEN, CDR2 SYDVKM. The CDR3 runs to 13 residues. CDR3 bases: TGTGCCAGCAGGCGGGAGACCTATAATGAGCAGTTCTTC. This sequence encodes CASRRETYNEQFF.

The chain uses TRBV28 and TRBJ2-1; 10 nucleotides agree with TRBD2. The CDR3 is 12 residues long. From germline, CDR1 is MDHEN and CDR2 SYDVKM. The CDR3 DNA reads TGTGTAAGCGGGAGGGCCACCAATGAGCAGTTCTTC. This encodes CVSGRATNEQFF.

This chain uses TRBV9 with TRBJ2-2; D perhaps matches TRBD1 (5 bases). This CDR3 is built from 16 residues. V gave up 5 bases and J gave up 0 bases, with 14 bases separating them. Per the germline V gene, CDR1 is SGDLS and CDR2 is YYNGEE. The DNA for the CDR3 is TGTGCCAGCAGTCAGGCCGGACACTCGAACACCGGGGAGCTGTTTTTT. The encoded protein is CASSQAGHSNTGELFF.

Ten or more counts support this clone. This CDR3 is also generated by other DNA sequences in the sample. The rearrangement links TRBV6-1 to TRBJ1-5; D is unclear. Trimming pared 1 base from V and 1 base from J, leaving 2 bases between. CDR3 length: 13 amino acids. In germline, CDR1 is MNHNS, CDR2 SASEGT. CDR3 in DNA: TGTGCCAGCAGTGAAGTGAGCAATCAGCCCCAGCATTTT. Protein sequence: CASSEVSNQPQHF.

The chain carries TRBV7-2 and TRBJ1-1, with D perhaps matching TRBD1 (5 bases). Between the trimmed V and J ends, which lost 1 base and 5 bases, there was a span of 11 bases. Per germline, CDR1 SGHTA and CDR2 FQGNSA. This CDR3 is built from 14 residues. CDR3 nucleotides: TGTGCCAGCAGCTTAGTATCTGGGGGGACTGAAGCTTTCTTT. Residues: CASSLVSGGTEAFF. Combining the CDR3 with reference TRBV7-2 and TRBJ1-1 gives the whole variable domain GAGVSQSPSNKVTEKGKDVELRCDPISGHTALYWYRQSLGQGLEFLIYFQGNSAPDKSGLPSDRFSAERTGGSVSTLTIQRTQQEDSAVYLCASSLVSGGTEAFFGQGTRLTVV.

A note on this clone: At the DNA level, this CDR3 is encoded by other sequences in the same sample as well. This sequence joins TRBV28 and TRBJ1-2; 8 positions match TRBD1. Germline-derived CDR1 and CDR2 are MDHEN and SYDVKM. The length of the CDR3 is 14 residues. Trimming removed 5 bases from V and 2 bases from J; junction bases left unmatched: 4. The CDR3 region is CASSRTGLNYGYTF. CDR3 sequence (DNA): TGTGCCAGCAGTCGGACAGGGCTAAACTATGGCTACACCTTC.

This clone has only one observation. The chain has TRBV28 and TRBJ1-5; D possibly corresponds to TRBD1 (5 bases). The CDR3 is 13 residues long. Trimming removed 5 bases at V and 5 bases at J, with 10 bases between. CDR1 is MDHEN and CDR2 is SYDVKM in the germline V gene. CDR3 nucleotide sequence: TGTGCCAGCAGTCCCGGGGGGGATCAGCCCCAGCATTTT. Translation gives CASSPGGDQPQHF.

CDR3 nucleotides: TGTGCCAGCAGCCCCGCACGCAACGGCTACGAGCAGTACTTC. It specifies CASSPARNGYEQYF. The chain employs TRBV7-2 and TRBJ2-7; D not resolved. The CDR3 spans 14 residues. Trimming stripped 5 bases from V and 3 bases from J, with 14 bases between. Germline CDR1 reads SGHTA; CDR2 reads FQGNSA. Supplemented by reference TRBV7-2 and TRBJ2-7, the full variable domain reads GAGVSQSPSNKVTEKGKDVELRCDPISGHTALYWYRQSLGQGLEFLIYFQGNSAPDKSGLPSDRFSAERTGGSVSTLTIQRTQQEDSAVYLCASSPARNGYEQYFGPGTRLTVT.

This chain uses TRBV9 with TRBJ1-4; weak D call: TRBD1 (6 bases). Per the germline V gene, CDR1 is SGDLS and CDR2 is YYNGEE. The CDR3 has 16 amino acids. The V and J ends lost 4 bases and 5 bases respectively, with 18 bases between them. The CDR3 DNA sequence: TGTGCCAGCAGCCCTCACGGAGACAGGCGGAATGAAAAACTGTTTTTT. The encoded protein is CASSPHGDRRNEKLFF.

The chain carries TRBV10-2 and TRBJ2-2, with D possibly TRBD2 on 5 matching bases. The germline V and J ends were trimmed by 6 bases and 6 bases, with 14 bases remaining between them. Germline V gives CDR1 WSHSY, CDR2 SAAADI. The CDR3 loop spans 14 amino acids. This CDR3 reads CASRNERVAGELFF. The CDR3 region has the DNA TGCGCCAGCAGGAACGAGAGGGTCGCCGGGGAGCTGTTTTTT.

The chain recombines TRBV27 with TRBJ1-3; no definite D call. The germline gives CDR1 MNHEY, CDR2 SMNVEV (reference sequence). V dropped 2 bases and J dropped 2 bases, with 7 bases sitting between them. This CDR3 is built from 14 residues. DNA of the CDR3: TGTGCCAGCAGTTTAAGGGCAGCTGGAAACACCATATATTTT. Protein product: CASSLRAAGNTIYF.

The chain recombines TRBV9 with TRBJ2-4; 13 bases fit TRBD2. The CDR3 spans 20 residues. Germline V gene lookup returns CDR1 SGDLS and CDR2 YYNGEE. The J segment lost 0 bases and the V segment lost 4 bases, leaving 13 bases of the junction unmatched. The CDR3 region is CASSPAGTSGNALAKNIQYF. The CDR3 DNA follows: TGTGCCAGCAGCCCAGCCGGGACTAGCGGGAATGCCCTAGCCAAAAACATTCAGTACTTC.

The chain has TRBV5-6 and TRBJ2-7; 8 positions agree with TRBD2. The CDR3 length is 16 residues. Per the germline V gene, CDR1 is SGHDT and CDR2 is YYEEEE. Trimming cost V 4 bases and J 3 bases; bases outside gene matches: 12. In DNA, the CDR3 is TGTGCCAGCAGCCCGAACGGACTAGCAGGGGTCTACGAGCAGTACTTC. Protein sequence: CASSPNGLAGVYEQYF.